Here is one T cell receptor beta chain with its context. With a much larger clone just one base away, this may be a read error. Time point given: newly diagnosed GD, antithyroid drugs for less than 3 months. Construction of the TCR library relied on RNA isolated from PBMCs. The sample comes from a study of regulatory T cells in long-lasting Graves disease. HTBI primers from iRepertoire and Arm-PCR of CDR3 regions yielded the TCR beta libraries. Each CDR3 protein is one row after TCRdb ran MiXCR on the multiplex PCR reads. The sample includes fewer than 550,000 distinct CDR3 sequences, roughly 17% of them seen just once. In germline, CDR1 is MDHEN, CDR2 SYDVKM. This CDR3 is 15 amino acids long. The same sample was also studied in work on T cells in Graves' hyperthyroidism and ophthalmopathy. That study reports: Stable disease denoted Graves' hyperthyroidism without ophthalmopathy progression within 18 months. The TCR CDR3 was amplified in a first-round RT-PCR using the HTBI primer set.

This specimen consisted of peripheral blood mononuclear cells (PBMCs), obtained at new diagnosis, from a patient treated with antithyroid drugs. V usage is TRBV28 and J usage is TRBJ2-5; possibly TRBD1 or TRBD2 for D (5 bases each). The DNA end lines up better with TRBJ2-1; the J call may be wrong. This receptor was identified in a woman aged 18 to 35 with Graves disease. The CDR3 DNA reads as TGTGCCAGCAGTTTAGTTGGGGACGCCACCTACGAGCAGTTCTTC. The encoded protein is CASSLVGDATYEQFF.